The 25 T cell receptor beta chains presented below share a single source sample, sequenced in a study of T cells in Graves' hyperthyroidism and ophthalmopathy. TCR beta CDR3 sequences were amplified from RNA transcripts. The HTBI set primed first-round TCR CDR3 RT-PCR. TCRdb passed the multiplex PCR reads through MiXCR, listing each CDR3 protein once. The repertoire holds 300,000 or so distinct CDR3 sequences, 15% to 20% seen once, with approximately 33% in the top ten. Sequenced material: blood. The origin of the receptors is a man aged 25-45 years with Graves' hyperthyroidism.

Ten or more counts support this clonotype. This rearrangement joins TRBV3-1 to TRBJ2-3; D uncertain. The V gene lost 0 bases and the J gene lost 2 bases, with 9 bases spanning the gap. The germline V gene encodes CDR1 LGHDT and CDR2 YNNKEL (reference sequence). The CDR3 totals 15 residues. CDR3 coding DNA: TGTGCCAGCAGCCAAGAGCCGGAGCTCACAGATACGCAGTATTTT. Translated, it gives CASSQEPELTDTQYF.

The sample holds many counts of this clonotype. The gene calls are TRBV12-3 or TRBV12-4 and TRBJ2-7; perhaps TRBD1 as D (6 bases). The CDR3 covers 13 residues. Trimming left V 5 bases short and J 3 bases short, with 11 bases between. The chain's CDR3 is CASSPGTLYEQYF. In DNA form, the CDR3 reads TGTGCCAGCAGTCCCGGGACACTCTACGAGCAGTACTTC.

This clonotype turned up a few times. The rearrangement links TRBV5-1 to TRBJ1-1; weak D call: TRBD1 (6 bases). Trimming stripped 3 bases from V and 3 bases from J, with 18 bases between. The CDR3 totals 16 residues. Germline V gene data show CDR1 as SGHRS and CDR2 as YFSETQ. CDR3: CASSWTRQAADTEAFF. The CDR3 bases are TGCGCCAGCAGCTGGACCCGACAGGCGGCCGACACTGAAGCTTTCTTT.

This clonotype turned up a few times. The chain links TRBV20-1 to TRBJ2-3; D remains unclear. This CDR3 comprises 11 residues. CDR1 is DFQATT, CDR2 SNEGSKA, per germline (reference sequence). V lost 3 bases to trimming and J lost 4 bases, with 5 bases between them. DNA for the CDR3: TGCAGTGCTAGTGACTCAGATACGCAGTATTTT. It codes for CSASDSDTQYF.

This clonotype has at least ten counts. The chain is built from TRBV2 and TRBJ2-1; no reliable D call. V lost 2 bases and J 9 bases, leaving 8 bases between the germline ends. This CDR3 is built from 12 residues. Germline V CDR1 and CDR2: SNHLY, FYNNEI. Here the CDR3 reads CASSELESEQFF. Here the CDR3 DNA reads TGTGCCAGCAGTGAACTAGAGAGTGAGCAGTTCTTC.

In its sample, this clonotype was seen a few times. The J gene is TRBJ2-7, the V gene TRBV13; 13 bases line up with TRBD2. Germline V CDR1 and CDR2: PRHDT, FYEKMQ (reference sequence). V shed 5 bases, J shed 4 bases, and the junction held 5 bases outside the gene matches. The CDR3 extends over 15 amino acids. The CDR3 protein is CASSPRTSGSYEQYF. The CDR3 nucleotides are TGTGCCAGCAGCCCTCGGACTAGCGGGAGTTACGAGCAGTACTTC.

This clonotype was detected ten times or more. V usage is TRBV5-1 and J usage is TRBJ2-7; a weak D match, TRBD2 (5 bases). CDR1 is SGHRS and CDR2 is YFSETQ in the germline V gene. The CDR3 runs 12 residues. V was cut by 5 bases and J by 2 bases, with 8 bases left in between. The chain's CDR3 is CASREGAYEQYF. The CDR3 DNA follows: TGCGCCAGCAGAGAGGGTGCCTACGAGCAGTACTTC. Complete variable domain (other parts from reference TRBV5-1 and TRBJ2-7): KAGVTQTPRYLIKTRGQQVTLSCSPISGHRSVSWYQQTPGQGLQFLFEYFSETQRNKGNFPGRFSGRQFSNSRSEMNVSTLELGDSALYLCASREGAYEQYFGPGTRLTVT.

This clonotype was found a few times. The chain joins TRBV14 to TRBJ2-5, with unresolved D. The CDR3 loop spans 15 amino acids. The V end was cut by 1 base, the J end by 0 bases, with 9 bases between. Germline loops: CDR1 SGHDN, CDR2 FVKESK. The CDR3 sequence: CASSQALSYQETQYF. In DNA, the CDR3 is TGTGCCAGCAGCCAAGCGTTATCGTACCAAGAGACCCAGTACTTC.

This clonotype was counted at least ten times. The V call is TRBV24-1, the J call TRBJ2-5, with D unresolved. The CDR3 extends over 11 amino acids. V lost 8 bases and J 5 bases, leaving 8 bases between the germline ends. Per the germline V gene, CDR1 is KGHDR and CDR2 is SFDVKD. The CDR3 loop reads CATKIGETQYF. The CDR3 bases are TGTGCCACCAAGATCGGGGAGACCCAGTACTTC.

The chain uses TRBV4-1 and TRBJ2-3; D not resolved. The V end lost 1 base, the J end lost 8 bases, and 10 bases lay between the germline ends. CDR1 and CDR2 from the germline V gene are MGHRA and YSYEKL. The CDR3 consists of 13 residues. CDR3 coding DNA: TGCGCCAGCAGCCAAGTACCAGAGGCTACGCAGTATTTT. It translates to CASSQVPEATQYF.

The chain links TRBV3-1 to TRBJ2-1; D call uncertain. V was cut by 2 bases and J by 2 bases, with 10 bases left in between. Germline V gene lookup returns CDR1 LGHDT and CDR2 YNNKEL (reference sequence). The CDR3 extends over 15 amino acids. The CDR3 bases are TGTGCCAGCAGCCAACCCAGTGTTGCCTACAATGAGCAGTTCTTC. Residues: CASSQPSVAYNEQFF.

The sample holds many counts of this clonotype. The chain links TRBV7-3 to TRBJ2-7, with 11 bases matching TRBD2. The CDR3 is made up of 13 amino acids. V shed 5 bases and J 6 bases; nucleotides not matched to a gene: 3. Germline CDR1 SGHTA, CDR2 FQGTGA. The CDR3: CASSPGTSGEQYF. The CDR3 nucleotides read TGTGCCAGCAGCCCTGGGACTAGCGGCGAGCAGTACTTC.

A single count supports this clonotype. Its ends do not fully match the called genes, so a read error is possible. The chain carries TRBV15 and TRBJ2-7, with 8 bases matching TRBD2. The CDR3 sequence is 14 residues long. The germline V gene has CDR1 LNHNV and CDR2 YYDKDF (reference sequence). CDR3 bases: TGTGCCACCAGCAGAGCAGCGGGAGTCTACGGGCAGTACTTC. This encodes CATSRAAGVYGQYF.

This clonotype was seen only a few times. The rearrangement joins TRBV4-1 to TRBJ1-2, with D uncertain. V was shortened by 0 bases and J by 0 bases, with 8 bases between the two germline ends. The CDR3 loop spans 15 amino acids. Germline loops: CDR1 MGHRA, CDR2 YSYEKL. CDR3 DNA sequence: TGCGCCAGCAGCCAAGATACAGCTACTAACTATGGCTACACCTTC. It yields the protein CASSQDTATNYGYTF.

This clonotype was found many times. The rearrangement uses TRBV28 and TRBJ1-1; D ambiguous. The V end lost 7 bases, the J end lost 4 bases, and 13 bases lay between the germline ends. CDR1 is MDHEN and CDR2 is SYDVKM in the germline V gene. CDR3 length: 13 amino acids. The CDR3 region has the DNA TGTGCCAGCACCCTGGGAGGGAGCACTGAAGCTTTCTTT. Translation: CASTLGGSTEAFF.

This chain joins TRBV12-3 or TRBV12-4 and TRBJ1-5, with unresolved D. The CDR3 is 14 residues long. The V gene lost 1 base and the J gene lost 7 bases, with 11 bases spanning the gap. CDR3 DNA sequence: TGTGCCAGCAGTTTAGATCTGGAGGGACAGCCCCAGCATTTT. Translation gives CASSLDLEGQPQHF.

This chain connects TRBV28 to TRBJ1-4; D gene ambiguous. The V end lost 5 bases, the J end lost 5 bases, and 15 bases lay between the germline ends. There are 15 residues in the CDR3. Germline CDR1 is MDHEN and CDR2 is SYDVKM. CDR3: CASSPLGQENEKLFF. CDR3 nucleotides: TGTGCCAGCAGTCCTCTCGGGCAGGAAAATGAAAAACTGTTTTTT.

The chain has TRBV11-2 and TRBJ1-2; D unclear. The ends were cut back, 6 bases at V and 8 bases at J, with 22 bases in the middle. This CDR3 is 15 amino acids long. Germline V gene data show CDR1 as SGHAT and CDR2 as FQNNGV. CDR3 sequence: CASSSVGRSLWGYTF. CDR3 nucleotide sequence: TGTGCCAGCAGTTCCGTTGGGCGGTCCCTTTGGGGCTACACCTTC.

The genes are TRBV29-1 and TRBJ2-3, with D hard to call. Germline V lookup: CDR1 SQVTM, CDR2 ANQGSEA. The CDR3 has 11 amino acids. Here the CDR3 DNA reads TGCAACGTCCGGACCACAGATACGCAGTATTTT. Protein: CNVRTTDTQYF.

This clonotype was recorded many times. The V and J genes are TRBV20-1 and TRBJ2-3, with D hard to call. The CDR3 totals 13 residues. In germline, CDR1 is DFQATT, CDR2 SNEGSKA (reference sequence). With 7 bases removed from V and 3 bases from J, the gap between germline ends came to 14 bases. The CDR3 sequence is CSVHVAPTDTQYF. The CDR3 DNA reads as TGCAGTGTTCATGTCGCACCGACAGATACGCAGTATTTT.

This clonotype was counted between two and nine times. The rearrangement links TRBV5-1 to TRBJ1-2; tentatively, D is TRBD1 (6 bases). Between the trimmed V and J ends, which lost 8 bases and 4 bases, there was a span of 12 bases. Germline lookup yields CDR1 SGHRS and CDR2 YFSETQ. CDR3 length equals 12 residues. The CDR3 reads CARPDSFYGYTF. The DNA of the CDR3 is TGCGCCAGACCGGACAGCTTCTATGGCTACACCTTC. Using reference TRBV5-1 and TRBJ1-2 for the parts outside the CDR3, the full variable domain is KAGVTQTPRYLIKTRGQQVTLSCSPISGHRSVSWYQQTPGQGLQFLFEYFSETQRNKGNFPGRFSGRQFSNSRSEMNVSTLELGDSALYLCARPDSFYGYTFGSGTRLTVV.

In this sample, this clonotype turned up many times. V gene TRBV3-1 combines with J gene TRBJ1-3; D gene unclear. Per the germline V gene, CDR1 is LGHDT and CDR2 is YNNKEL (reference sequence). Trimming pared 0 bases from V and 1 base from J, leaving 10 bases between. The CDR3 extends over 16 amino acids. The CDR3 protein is CASSQEELGSGNTIYF. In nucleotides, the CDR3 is TGTGCCAGCAGCCAAGAGGAACTCGGGTCTGGAAACACCATATATTTT.

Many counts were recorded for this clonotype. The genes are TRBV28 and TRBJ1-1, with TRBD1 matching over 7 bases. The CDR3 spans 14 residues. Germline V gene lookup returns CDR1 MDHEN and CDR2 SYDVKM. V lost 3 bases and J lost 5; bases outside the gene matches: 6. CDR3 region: CASSFQGTVTEAFF. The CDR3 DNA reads TGTGCCAGCAGTTTCCAGGGGACAGTGACTGAAGCTTTCTTT.

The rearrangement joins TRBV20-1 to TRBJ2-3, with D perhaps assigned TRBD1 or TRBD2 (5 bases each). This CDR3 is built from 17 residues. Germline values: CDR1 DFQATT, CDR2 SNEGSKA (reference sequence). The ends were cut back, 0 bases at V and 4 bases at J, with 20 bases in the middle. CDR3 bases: TGCAGTGCTAGAGATGCGTGGGCCTCCCGGGGCGCAGATACGCAGTATTTT. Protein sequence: CSARDAWASRGADTQYF.

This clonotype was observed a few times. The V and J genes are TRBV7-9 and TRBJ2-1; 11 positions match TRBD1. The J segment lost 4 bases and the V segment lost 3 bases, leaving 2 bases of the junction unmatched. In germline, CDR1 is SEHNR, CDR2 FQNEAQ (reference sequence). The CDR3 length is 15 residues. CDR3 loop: CASSFGTGGYNEQFF. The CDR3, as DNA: TGTGCCAGCAGCTTCGGGACAGGGGGTTACAATGAGCAGTTCTTC.